This T cell receptor (beta chain) was identified during a study of PD-1 blockade in classical Hodgkin lymphoma. Regarding the study as a whole: Although disease activity or prior therapy may be involved, causes of the repertoire differences remain undefined.

Note on this clone: What it binds is not known.

Time point of the sample: newly diagnosed, previously untreated cHL patient sample. Purification of CD4+ T cells from thawed PBMCs was performed via magnetic negative selection. Untreated, newly diagnosed classical Hodgkin lymphoma PBMCs served for comparison. The CDR3 loop spans 14 amino acids. The germline gives CDR1 SGHAT, CDR2 FQNNGV. Trimming stripped 8 bases from V and 3 bases from J, with 16 bases between. TCRdb's table, derived via immunoSEQ multiplex PCR, lists solely in-frame clones and lacks some. The sample records about 36,000 clones, approximately 90% being singletons. The sequencing input was CD4+ T cells from blood. The receptor comes from a human donor with classical Hodgkin lymphoma. The V gene is TRBV11-2, the J gene TRBJ1-1; TRBD1 is a possible D gene (6 bases). The CDR3 here is CASGIRGGYTEAFF. The CDR3 DNA reads as TGTGCCAGCGGCATTAGGGGGGGTTACACTGAAGCTTTCTTT.